Here is one T cell receptor (beta chain) with its context. Trimming left V 6 bases short and J 6 bases short, with 8 bases between. The CDR3 loop spans 11 amino acids. Germline V gene sequence: CDR1 ENHRY, CDR2 SYGVKD. The data are from a study of T cell changes during pregnancy in multiple sclerosis. The method was immunoSEQ multiplex PCR; TCRdb's version includes in-frame clones alone and lacks a portion of them. Found here are about 100,000 clones, 92% of them singletons; the top ten hold about 2.4%. The sequence came from a female donor with multiple sclerosis, enrolled in a pregnancy study. This chain links TRBV10-3 with TRBJ1-2; a possible D gene is TRBD1 (5 bases). The sequencing used peripheral blood, collected in the first trimester of pregnancy. CDR3 sequence: CAISVRDGYTF. The CDR3 nucleotides are TGTGCCATCAGCGTCAGGGATGGCTACACCTTC.